These T cell receptor beta chains were read from a single sample in a study of cytomegalovirus exposure and HLA in healthy donors. Here immunoSEQ multiplex PCR was the method, and the copy in TCRdb shows in-frame clones only, minus some. The repertoire holds approximately 150,000 clones, around 73% seen once, with 5% to 6.5% in the top ten. The sample was PBMCs. These receptors came from a woman younger than 30 in good health and CMV-seropositive. Both conserved end residues are part of each CDR3. The order of the fields is V gene, J gene, clone size, D gene, CDR3 DNA, CDR3 protein. The D gene is left open where the match is weak. Some rows have no size entry. The others give once, few or many, or a class for an expanded clone.

TRBV11-2	TRBJ1-6	-	-	TGTGCCAGCAGCTTAGCGGGGAATTCACCCCTCCACTTT	CASSLAGNSPLHF
TRBV25-1	TRBJ1-1	-	TRBD1	TGTGCCAGCCGAGGACAGGGTGATTACACTGAAGCTTTCTTT	CASRGQGDYTEAFF
TRBV5-1	TRBJ2-1	-	-	TGCGCCAGCAGCTTATCACAGAGCCTTAACAATGAGCAGTTCTTC	CASSLSQSLNNEQFF
TRBV11-2	TRBJ2-7	-	-	TGTGCCAGCAGCTTAGGGTGGGAAGGGAGATACGAGCAGTACTTC	CASSLGWEGRYEQYF
TRBV7-6	TRBJ2-7	once	-	TGTGCCAGCAGCTTAGCCCCGGAGGGTCCCGCCCACGAGCAGTACTTC	CASSLAPEGPAHEQYF
TRBV11-3	TRBJ2-1	-	TRBD1	TGTGCCAGCAGCTTGACAGGGGGCGCGATGGATGAGCAGCTCTTC	CASSLTGGAMDEQLF
TRBV7-8	TRBJ2-1	-	-	TGTGCCAGCAGCCGTTCCAGGACCCAGGGCAGAAACTCCTACAATGAGCAGTTCTTC	CASSRSRTQGRNSYNEQFF
TRBV9	TRBJ1-1	few	-	TGTGCCAGCAGCGTAGCGGGACTGGACACTGAAGCTTTCTTT	CASSVAGLDTEAFF
TRBV6-6	TRBJ2-1	-	-	TGTGCCAGCGGACTAACCGAGCAGTTCTTC	CASGLTEQFF
TRBV6-5	TRBJ2-7	-	TRBD1	TGTGCCAGCAGTGGATGGGACAGGGGTGGCTACGAGCAGTACTTC	CASSGWDRGGYEQYF
TRBV9	TRBJ1-1	-	-	TGTGCCAGCAGCGTCTCACAGGGAGCAGCTTTCTTT	CASSVSQGAAFF
TRBV5-5	TRBJ1-1	-	-	TGTGCCAGCAGCAGCCGGGACATAAGCCTTGAAGCTTTCTTT	CASSSRDISLEAFF
TRBV4-1	TRBJ1-2	-	TRBD1	TGCGCCAGCAGCCACCCTGGGACAGGATATTTTGGCTACACCTTC	CASSHPGTGYFGYTF
TRBV5-1	TRBJ1-4	-	-	TGCGCCAGCAGCTTGGATACGGGGAATAATGAAAAACTGTTTTTT	CASSLDTGNNEKLFF
TRBV28	TRBJ1-2	-	-	TGTGCCAGCAGCAATTCGGGGGACTATGGCTACACCTTC	CASSNSGDYGYTF
TRBV19	TRBJ2-1	-	-	TGTGCCAGTAACGATGGGCTGCTCTCCTACAATGAGCAGTTCTTC	CASNDGLLSYNEQFF
TRBV9	TRBJ2-7	once	TRBD1	TGTGCCAGCAGAGGGACAGGGGAGGAGAGTGAGCAGTACTTC	CASRGTGEESEQYF
TRBV5-1	TRBJ2-4	-	TRBD1	TGCGCCAGCAGCTCCGGGACAGGGGCTACCAAAAACATTCAGTACTTC	CASSSGTGATKNIQYF
TRBV19	TRBJ1-6	-	-	TGTGCCAGTAAGGCGGGGGGAGATTCACCCCTCCACTTT	CASKAGGDSPLHF
TRBV7-6	TRBJ2-3	-	-	TGTGCCAGCAGCTTATATTTGGTAGATACGCGGTATTTT	CASSLYLVDTRYF
TRBV7-7	TRBJ2-2	-	-	TGTGCTAGCAGCTTAGGAGAGAACACCGGGGAGCTGTTTTTT	CASSLGENTGELFF